This TCR beta chain was observed in a study of radiation and T cells in renal cell carcinoma. Produced via immunoSEQ multiplex PCR; TCRdb's table is partial and in-frame only. The sample lists 120,000 or so clones; roughly four fifths were seen once. Time point denoted: blood 2 weeks post-SBRT. Treatment here: 15 Gy SBRT to primary tumor, nephrectomy 4 weeks later. This clonotype was sampled from a middle-aged man with renal cell carcinoma. The material sequenced was blood, taken from a patient whose treatment included radiotherapy and nephrectomy.

As DNA, the CDR3 is TGTGCCAGTAGTACTGACAGGGTCTACAATGAGCAGTTCTTC. It translates to CASSTDRVYNEQFF. V usage is TRBV19 and J usage is TRBJ2-1, with TRBD1 matching over 7 bases. The CDR3 sequence is 14 residues long. With 4 bases clipped from V and 3 bases from J, the junction kept 3 bases outside the gene matches. Germline V gives CDR1 LNHDA, CDR2 SQIVND (reference sequence).